Listed below are T cell receptor beta chains from one sample, sequenced in a study of blood T cells in healthy people across ages. TCRdb used MiXCR to reprocess the 5' RACE reads, holding one entry per CDR3 protein. The table shows just over 1 million distinct CDR3 sequences, with over 35% occurring only once. What was sequenced was blood. The receptor set was obtained from a woman between 55 and 75 years old in good health. Both conserved end residues are part of each CDR3. Each record gives: D gene, V gene, J gene, clone size, CDR3 DNA, CDR3 protein. The D gene is left open where the match is weak. Some rows mark clone size as missing; the rest say once, few, many or name a class of expanded clone.

.,TRBV25-1,TRBJ2-7,.,TGTGCCAGCAGTGATGCGGGGCAATCCTACGAGCAGTACTTC,CASSDAGQSYEQYF
.,TRBV6-2/TRBV6-3,TRBJ1-5,.,TGTGCCAGCAGTCACAGCGCCCAGCCCCAGCATTTT,CASSHSAQPQHF
.,TRBV4-1,TRBJ2-5,.,TGCGCCAGCAGCCAGGGGATCCTTCGGGAGACCCAGTACTTC,CASSQGILRETQYF
TRBD2,TRBV20-1,TRBJ2-1,few,TGCAGTGCCACTCTTCTAGCGGGAGAGGGTGAGCAGTTCTTC,CSATLLAGEGEQFF
.,TRBV6-2/TRBV6-3,TRBJ2-1,.,TGTGCCAGCAGTTACTCACCCAGTAGCAATGAGCAGTTCTTC,CASSYSPSSNEQFF
.,TRBV29-1,TRBJ2-2,few,TGCAGCGTTGAAGACCATTACACCGGGGAGCTGTTTTTT,CSVEDHYTGELFF
.,TRBV18,TRBJ1-5,.,TGTGCCAGCTCACTCCTTCAGAATCAGCCCCAGCATTTT,CASSLLQNQPQHF
.,TRBV28,TRBJ1-5,.,TGTGCCAGCAGTTTCCAGGGGACTCGCAATCAGCCCCAGCATTTT,CASSFQGTRNQPQHF
.,TRBV28,TRBJ1-5,few,TGTGCCAGCAGCCCCGAACTAGCCACCGGAAATCAGCCCCAGCATTTT,CASSPELATGNQPQHF
TRBD2,TRBV28,TRBJ2-5,.,TGTGCCAGCAGTTTGGGTACTAGCGGGAGTTGGGAGACCCAGTACTTC,CASSLGTSGSWETQYF
.,TRBV28,TRBJ2-5,few,TGTGCCAGCAGTTTAGGGGGAAACCTAGAGACCCAGTACTTC,CASSLGGNLETQYF
.,TRBV11-2,TRBJ2-1,.,TGTGCCAGCAGCTTAGATTACCCAACAGCAGGGCCGCAGTTCTTC,CASSLDYPTAGPQFF
.,TRBV11-3,TRBJ2-7,few,TGTGCCAGCAGCGTTGGACGTTCGCACGAGCAGTACTTC,CASSVGRSHEQYF
TRBD1,TRBV29-1,TRBJ2-6,many,TGCAGCGTTGATGGGGGGACAGGGTCTCTCTCTGGGGCCAACGTCCTGACTTTC,CSVDGGTGSLSGANVLTF
.,TRBV4-2,TRBJ1-4,few,TGTGCCAGCAGCCAAGACGCCGGGCCGGGAAAACTGTTTTTT,CASSQDAGPGKLFF
.,TRBV4-1,TRBJ2-2,.,TGCGCCAGCAGCCAAGCTCTCGGGGAGCTGTTTTTT,CASSQALGELFF
.,TRBV4-1,TRBJ1-4,once,TGCGCCAGCAGCCAAGGTGTCAGGGCTATTGAAAAACTGTTTTTT,CASSQGVRAIEKLFF
TRBD2,TRBV12-3/TRBV12-4,TRBJ2-1,.,TGTGCCAGCAGTTTAGAGGGGACTAGCGGGATATCATCCTACAATGAGCAGTTCTTC,CASSLEGTSGISSYNEQFF
.,TRBV9,TRBJ2-5,few,TGTGCCAGCAGCGCCTCTCCGGTGGGGGCGGAGTACTTC,CASSASPVGAEYF
.,TRBV27,TRBJ2-6,.,TGTGCCAGCAGTTTAGGGCTTCGCTCTGGGGCCAACGTCCTGACTTTC,CASSLGLRSGANVLTF
TRBD1,TRBV20-1,TRBJ2-1,few,TGCAGTGCTAGAGATTTGCGGGGACAGGCCACCTACAATGAGCAGTTCTTC,CSARDLRGQATYNEQFF
.,TRBV21-1,TRBJ2-7,few,TGTGCCAGCGATAGACGGCCGAGTCAGTACGAGCAGTACTTC,CASDRRPSQYEQYF